Included here is one TCR beta chain sequence, with context. The antigen it binds to is not known. No base quality values were provided; no much bigger clone lies one nucleotide off. This specimen's time point label, per the study, means: about 28 days (+/-7) after the second vaccine dose. AZD1222 recipients given second doses at about 4 weeks or at about 12 weeks were pooled, since spike-specific TCR depth and breadth were not found to differ between the two schedules. Vaccinee samples were obtained from the UK trials COV001 and COV002, which included a single-blind randomized controlled phase 2/3 trial of AZD1222 (ChAdOx1 nCoV-19) in healthy adults. For TCRbeta chain sequencing, PBMC samples were collected from trial participants at day 0 and at day 28 after the second dose. The germline V gene encodes CDR1 SGHTA and CDR2 FQGNSA. The CDR3 goes from the cysteine to the phenylalanine over 16 residues. The entry retains the CDR3 DNA only, 48 bases that are in frame from base 1. Trimming takes 3 bases from V and 3 bases from J, and the germline ends sit 14 bases apart.

This sample is part of a study of T cell responses to AZD1222 COVID-19 vaccine (dated by TCRdb to about 2021). Looking at the study overall: TCR sequencing covered about 230 trial participants: 200 to 220 given two doses of AZD1222 and 26 given two doses of MenACWY control vaccine. Trial participants were enrolled into age subgroups of 18-55, 56-69 and 70-plus years, which contained approximately 150, 28 and 58 TCR-sequenced participants, respectively.

General conclusions and limits of the study: Most participants were white British and females outnumbered males, and the authors suggested that clonal diversity may have been underestimated. Only a handful of AZD1222 recipients were SARS-CoV-2 seropositive at baseline, limiting conclusions about previously exposed vaccinees. No day 14 peak-response samples were available, so repertoires were characterized only after the peak T cell response. Spike-specific TCR breadth and depth rose significantly after two AZD1222 doses compared with day 0 and with MenACWY recipients. The 56-69-year group was small, and its depth increase did not reach significance, likely because of low power. Reportedly, close to half of the unique spike-specific TCRs recognized epitopes lying outside the regions that are mutated in the B.1.351 and B.1.1.7 variants. The whole spike protein was spanned by vaccine-associated CD4 TCRs, and dominant responses were seen in regions 160-218 and 743-854.

The CDR3 regions of human TCRbeta chains were analyzed by immunosequencing. On the study's bioinformatics: TCRs in the repertoires were matched against a reference library of SARS-CoV-2-specific TCRs that had been generated with the MIRA antigen-specificity platform. Breadth meant the fraction of unique TCRs that were SARS-CoV-2-associated, whereas depth meant the fraction of total T cells that were SARS-CoV-2-associated. Using the MIRA data, each spike-specific TCR was assigned both to the spike region to which the TCR was reactive and to a CD4 or CD8 class. Log10-transformed breadth and depth values were compared by one-way ANOVA with Sidak's multiple comparisons tests. Imported from immuneACCESS, the table was reduced by TCRdb to in-frame sequences with V and J called. These copies leave out some clones; in studies compared against another copy, an unresolved V gene accounts for under half, and the cause of the remainder is not known. The DNA was the basis for D and trimming; V, J and clone size are from that table. Recorded for this sample are 75,000 to 100,000 clones; around nine tenths of them occurred a single time. The biggest ten clones account for roughly 3% of the sample.

This clonotype was sampled from an adult who received the AZD1222 COVID-19 vaccine. The chain uses TRBV7-2 and TRBJ2-2; D gene: possibly TRBD1, on 5 matching bases. The source was peripheral blood, collected 28 days after the second AZD1222 dose. The CDR3 protein: CASSLRQGGDTGELFF. In nucleotides, the sequence is TGTGCCAGCAGCTTGCGGCAGGGTGGAGACACCGGGGAGCTGTTTTTT. Where the CDR3 stops, the reference TRBV7-2 and TRBJ2-2 genes take over; the full variable domain is GAGVSQSPSNKVTEKGKDVELRCDPISGHTALYWYRQSLGQGLEFLIYFQGNSAPDKSGLPSDRFSAERTGGSVSTLTIQRTQQEDSAVYLCASSLRQGGDTGELFFGEGSRLTVL.